In its sample, the clone carrying this T cell receptor (beta chain) was seen once. Its antigen is still unknown. The CDR3 covers 16 residues. V shed 5 bases, J shed 5 bases, and the junction held 14 bases outside the gene matches. Germline lookup yields CDR1 MNHEY and CDR2 SMNVEV (reference sequence). These data come from a study of T cell responses to AZD1222 COVID-19 vaccine. As for the study in general: Analyses pooled second doses at about 4 or about 12 weeks.

Study-level points and caveats: The number of AZD1222 recipients seropositive at baseline was only five or six. Close to half of all spike-specific TCRs reportedly target regions of the variants that are unmutated. Donor demographics were predominantly white British with a female majority; clonal diversity may be underestimated.

The protocol was immunoSEQ multiplex PCR, while the TCRdb copy is restricted to in-frame clones and leaves out a portion. This sample has tens of thousands of clones, with approximately 82% found just once. The sequenced sample was peripheral blood, obtained on day 0 of AZD1222 vaccination. The receptor comes from an adult in good health. The chain is built from TRBV27 and TRBJ1-2; TRBD1 matches at 7 bases. This chain's CDR3 is CASSGLGQAFSYGYTF. The CDR3, as DNA: TGTGCCAGCAGTGGCCTCGGACAGGCCTTTTCTTATGGCTACACCTTC.